This paragraph covers one T cell receptor (beta chain) sequence. Its antigen is not identified. The sample comes from a study of cytotoxic CD8 clonotypes in ibrutinib-treated CLL. Regarding the study as a whole: Researchers report that baseline clonality outpaced age-matched healthy donors and tracked circulating CD8+ T-cell counts. Under treatment, the uncommon public clonotypes either contracted or remained stable.

Sequencing was performed with immunoSEQ multiplex PCR; in TCRdb, only in-frame clones are kept and a portion is missing. Of about 72,000 clones listed, more than 70% are singletons. The sequenced sample was PBMCs, obtained at disease progression, from a patient treated with ibrutinib. The TCR originated in a human donor with chronic lymphocytic leukemia.

In DNA form, the CDR3 reads TGTGCCAGCAGCTCCGGGACCGGGTATAATTCACCCCTCCACTTT. It translates to CASSSGTGYNSPLHF. The rearrangement uses TRBV7-9 and TRBJ1-6; D might be TRBD1 (5 bases). Trimming pared 4 bases from V and 4 bases from J, leaving 11 bases between. The CDR3 spans 15 residues. Germline values: CDR1 SEHNR, CDR2 FQNEAQ (reference sequence).